This T cell receptor beta chain was retrieved from a study of graft-versus-host responses after intestinal transplantation. Trimming took 0 bases from V and 6 from J, leaving 18 bases between them. The CDR3 extends over 17 amino acids. Germline CDR1 is LNHNV and CDR2 is YYDKDF (reference sequence). Measured with immunoSEQ multiplex PCR; TCRdb has only the in-frame clones, and not every one. The sample has about 20,000 clones; under 50% are singletons. There are a few counts of this clone. The chain combines TRBV15 with TRBJ1-5; D is possibly TRBD1 (5 bases). This TCR was recovered from a human patient who received an intestinal transplant. Sequencing was performed on alloreactive CD4+ T cells from a mixed lymphocyte reaction culture, taken before intestinal transplant. Subset defined: CFSE-low proliferating T cells sorted from roughly 6-day pre-transplant mixed lymphocyte reaction (GvH or HvG direction). This chain's CDR3 is CATSREDSLWGGQPQHF. CDR3 sequence (DNA): TGTGCCACCAGCAGAGAAGACAGTTTGTGGGGGGGTCAGCCCCAGCATTTT.